This T cell receptor (beta chain) was observed in a study of CD8 T cells in Susac syndrome. For the study at large: Clinical remission applied to under ten sequenced Susac syndrome patients, and five or six had active disease. Study observations and caveats: The study acknowledged a relatively small number of individuals in its TCR sequencing and HLA analysis.

Remarks on this clonotype: The target antigen is unknown.

From blood CD8+ and CD4+ T cells, the TCR beta chain was sequenced. From germline, CDR1 is SGHRS and CDR2 YFSETQ. Trimming took 4 bases from V and 5 from J; bases not matched to a gene: 11. The CDR3 consists of 16 residues. Random hexamers were used to reverse transcribe roughly 0.45 to 1 ug of RNA. With immunoSEQ multiplex PCR, TCR beta CDR3 was amplified across 54 Vbeta and 13 Jbeta. TCRdb independently ran MiXCR on the immunoSEQ multiplex PCR reads; one entry per CDR3 protein. The table includes roughly 220,000 distinct CDR3 sequences, about 95% detected once. The sequenced sample consisted of CD4+ T cells from PBMCs. The chain links TRBV5-1 to TRBJ2-5, with 10 bases aligning to TRBD2. This sequence was found in a human donor with Susac syndrome. The CDR3: CASSLDASGGGETQYF. In DNA, the CDR3 is TGCGCCAGCAGCCTGGATGCCAGCGGGGGGGGCGAGACCCAGTACTTC.